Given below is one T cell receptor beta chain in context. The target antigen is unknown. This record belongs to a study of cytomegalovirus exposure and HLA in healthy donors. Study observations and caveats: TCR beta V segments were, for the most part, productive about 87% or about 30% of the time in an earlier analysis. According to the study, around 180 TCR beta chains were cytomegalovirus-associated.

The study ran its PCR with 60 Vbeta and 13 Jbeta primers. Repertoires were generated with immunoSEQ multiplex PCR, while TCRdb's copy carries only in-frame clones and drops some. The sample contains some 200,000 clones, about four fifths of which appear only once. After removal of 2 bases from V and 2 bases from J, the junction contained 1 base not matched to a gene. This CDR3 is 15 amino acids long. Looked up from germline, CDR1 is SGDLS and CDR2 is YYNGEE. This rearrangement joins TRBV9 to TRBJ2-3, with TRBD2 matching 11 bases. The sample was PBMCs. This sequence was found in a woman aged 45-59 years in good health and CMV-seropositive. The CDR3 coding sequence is TGTGCCAGCAGCGTTAGCGGGGGGGCCACAGATACGCAGTATTTT. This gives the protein CASSVSGGATDTQYF.